The clone carrying this T cell receptor beta chain was picked up a small number of times. Its target is not known. The data originate from a study of T cell repertoires in cytomegalovirus infection. Study-level results: Across the ex vivo response, the dominant clonotypes were HLA-C-restricted CMV-specific TCR beta clonotypes.

TCRdb reanalysed the reads using MiXCR and keeps one entry per CDR3 protein. The sample lists around 320,000 distinct CDR3 sequences, more than 9% seen once, with 3.5% to 4.5% in the top ten. The CDR3 loop spans 14 amino acids. Germline CDR1 is MNHNS and CDR2 is SASEGT. The germline V and J ends were trimmed by 7 bases and 0 bases, with 12 bases remaining between them. Material for sequencing was PBMCs. The sequence was collected from a human donor in good health (CMV status not recorded). Some clones in this sample may be carry-over from other donors' samples. The chain has TRBV6-1 and TRBJ1-1, with D perhaps matching TRBD1 (5 bases). CDR3: CASTRGELNTEAFF. The CDR3 nucleotides read TGTGCCAGCACTAGGGGAGAATTGAACACTGAAGCTTTCTTT.